This T cell receptor (beta chain) derives from a study of patients with pleural tuberculosis. This clonotype was counted at least ten times. Each CDR3 protein gets one entry after TCRdb re-called the reads with MiXCR. The table has about 50,000 distinct CDR3 sequences, 6% to 8% seen once; the top ten hold under 20%. CDR3 size: 16 residues. V was clipped by 6 bases and J by 4 bases; unmatched bases: 12. Germline CDR1 and CDR2: ENHRY and SYGVKD. The chain recombines TRBV10-3 with TRBJ2-1, with 7 bases that match TRBD2. The receptor was isolated from a human donor with pleural tuberculosis. The CDR3 sequence is CAIRTSLADPYNEQFF. The CDR3 DNA reads TGTGCCATCAGGACCTCTCTAGCGGACCCGTACAATGAGCAGTTCTTC.